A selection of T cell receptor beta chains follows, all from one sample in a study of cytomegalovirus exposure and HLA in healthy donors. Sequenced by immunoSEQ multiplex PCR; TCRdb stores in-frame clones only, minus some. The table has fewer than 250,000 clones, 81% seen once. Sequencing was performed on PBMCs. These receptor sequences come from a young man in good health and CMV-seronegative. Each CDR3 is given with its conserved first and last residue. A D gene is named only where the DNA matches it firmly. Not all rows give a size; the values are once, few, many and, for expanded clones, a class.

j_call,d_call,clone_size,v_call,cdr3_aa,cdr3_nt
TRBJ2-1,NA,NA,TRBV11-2,CASSPGLAVHNEQFF,TGTGCCAGCAGCCCCGGACTGGCGGTCCACAATGAGCAGTTCTTC
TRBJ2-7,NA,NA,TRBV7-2,CASLSDWREQYF,TGTGCCAGCCTCTCGGACTGGAGGGAGCAGTACTTC
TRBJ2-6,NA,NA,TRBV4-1,CASSQAGTGANVLTF,TGCGCCAGCAGCCAAGCAGGGACTGGGGCCAACGTCCTGACTTTC
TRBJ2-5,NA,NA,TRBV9,CASSVELGTQYF,TGTGCCAGCAGCGTAGAACTTGGGACCCAGTACTTC
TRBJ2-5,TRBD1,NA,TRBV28,CASVSLGTVGETQYF,TGTGCCAGTGTCTCGCTCGGGACAGTCGGGGAGACCCAGTACTTC
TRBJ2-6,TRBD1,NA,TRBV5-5,CASSSHSGTGGSGANVLTF,TGTGCCAGCAGCTCCCACTCCGGGACAGGGGGCTCTGGGGCCAACGTCCTGACTTTC
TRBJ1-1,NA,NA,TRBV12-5,CASGDGQRNTEAFF,TGTGCTAGTGGAGACGGACAGCGGAACACTGAAGCTTTCTTT
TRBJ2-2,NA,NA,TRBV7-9,CASSFLGNTGELFF,TGTGCCAGCAGCTTCCTCGGGAACACCGGGGAGCTGTTTTTT
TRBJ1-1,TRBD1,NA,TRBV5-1,CASSLGQVDGTEAFF,TGCGCCAGCAGCTTAGGACAGGTCGATGGCACTGAAGCTTTCTTT
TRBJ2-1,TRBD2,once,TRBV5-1,CASSLLAGNLNEQFF,TGCGCCAGCAGCTTGCTAGCGGGAAATCTCAATGAGCAGTTCTTC
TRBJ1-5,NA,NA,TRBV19,CASLSVAGGNQPQHF,TGTGCCAGTCTCTCCGTGGCGGGTGGCAATCAGCCCCAGCATTTT
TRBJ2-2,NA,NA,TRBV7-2,CASSLGRGVMSGELFF,TGTGCCAGCAGCTTAGGCAGGGGCGTAATGTCCGGGGAGCTGTTTTTT
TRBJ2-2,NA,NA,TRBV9,CASSYLGGGNTGELFF,TGTGCCAGCAGTTACCTGGGGGGTGGGAACACCGGGGAGCTGTTTTTT
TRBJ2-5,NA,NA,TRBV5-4,CASSLASGKQETQYF,TGTGCCAGCAGCTTGGCGAGCGGCAAACAAGAGACCCAGTACTTC
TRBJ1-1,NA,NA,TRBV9,CASSGGTNTEAFF,TGTGCCAGCAGCGGGGGGACAAACACTGAAGCTTTCTTT
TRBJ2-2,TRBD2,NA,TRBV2,CATNVASGSTGELFF,TGTGCCACAAACGTGGCTAGCGGGAGTACTGGGGAGCTGTTTTTT
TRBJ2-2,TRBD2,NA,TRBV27,CASSLRGASTGELFF,TGTGCCAGCAGTTTGCGGGGGGCGAGCACCGGGGAGCTGTTTTTT
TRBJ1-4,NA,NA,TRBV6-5,CASSYSPATNEKLFF,TGTGCCAGCAGTTACTCTCCCGCGACTAATGAAAAACTGTTTTTT
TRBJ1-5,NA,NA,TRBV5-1,CASSLGTEISQPQHF,TGCGCCAGCAGCCTCGGGACTGAAATCTCTCAGCCCCAGCATTTT
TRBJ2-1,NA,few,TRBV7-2,CASSLVRSGNEQFF,TGTGCCAGCAGCTTAGTGCGATCGGGAAATGAGCAGTTCTTC
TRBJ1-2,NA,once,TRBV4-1,CASSPDSRGYTF,TGCGCCAGCAGCCCAGACAGTCGTGGCTACACCTTC
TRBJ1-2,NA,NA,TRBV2,CASSIDSNYGYTF,TGTGCCAGCAGTATCGACAGTAACTATGGCTACACCTTC
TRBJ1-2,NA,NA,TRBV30,CAWSVRGQPNYGYTF,TGTGCCTGGAGTGTACGTGGGCAGCCTAACTATGGCTACACCTTC